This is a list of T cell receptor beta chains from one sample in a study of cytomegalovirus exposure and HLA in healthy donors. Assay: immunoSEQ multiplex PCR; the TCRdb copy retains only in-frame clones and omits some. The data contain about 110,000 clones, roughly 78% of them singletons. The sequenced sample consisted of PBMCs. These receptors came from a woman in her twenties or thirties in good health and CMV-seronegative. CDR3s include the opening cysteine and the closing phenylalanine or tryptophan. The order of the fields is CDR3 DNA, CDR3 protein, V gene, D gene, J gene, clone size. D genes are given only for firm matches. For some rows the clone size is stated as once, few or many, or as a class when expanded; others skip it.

CDR3nt: TGTGCCAGCAGCTTTAGGCGGGAGGGCCGCGATACGCAGTATTTT
CDR3aa: CASSFRREGRDTQYF
v_gene: TRBV5-4
d_gene: TRBD2
j_gene: TRBJ2-3
abundance: .

CDR3nt: TGTGCCATCTCCGGGACAGGGGGGTTTGAATCCAAAAACATTCAGTACTTC
CDR3aa: CAISGTGGFESKNIQYF
v_gene: TRBV10-3
d_gene: TRBD1
j_gene: TRBJ2-4
abundance: .

CDR3nt: TGTGCCATCAGTGAGTCCGGGGTGACCACTGAAGCTTTCTTT
CDR3aa: CAISESGVTTEAFF
v_gene: TRBV10-3
d_gene: .
j_gene: TRBJ1-1
abundance: few

CDR3nt: TGTGCCACCGGTGGGGACAGGGGCCACTACGAGCAGTACTTC
CDR3aa: CATGGDRGHYEQYF
v_gene: TRBV6-1
d_gene: TRBD1
j_gene: TRBJ2-7
abundance: .

CDR3nt: TGTGCCAGCAGCCAAGTAAAGGGATCGGGGGCCGGGGAGCTGTTTTTT
CDR3aa: CASSQVKGSGAGELFF
v_gene: TRBV4-2
d_gene: .
j_gene: TRBJ2-2
abundance: .

CDR3nt: TGTGCCTGGAGGCCCGGGACAGGGGGCATTCTTAGCTATGGCTACACCTTC
CDR3aa: CAWRPGTGGILSYGYTF
v_gene: TRBV30
d_gene: TRBD1
j_gene: TRBJ1-2
abundance: .

CDR3nt: TGTGCCAGCAGCCCCCTAAGCGGGAGATCCACCGGGGAGCTGTTTTTT
CDR3aa: CASSPLSGRSTGELFF
v_gene: TRBV7-8
d_gene: TRBD2
j_gene: TRBJ2-2
abundance: .

CDR3nt: TGCGCCAGCAGCCAAGAGCGGGGGGGGGAACATCGATCCTACGAGCAGTACTTC
CDR3aa: CASSQERGGEHRSYEQYF
v_gene: TRBV4-3
d_gene: TRBD2
j_gene: TRBJ2-7
abundance: .

CDR3nt: TGTGCCAGCTCATCGTGGGGGCGCGGGGAGACCCAGTACTTC
CDR3aa: CASSSWGRGETQYF
v_gene: TRBV27
d_gene: .
j_gene: TRBJ2-5
abundance: few

CDR3nt: TGCGCCAGCAGCAGGTGGACAGGCGAGTCCCAGTACTTC
CDR3aa: CASSRWTGESQYF
v_gene: TRBV5-1
d_gene: TRBD1
j_gene: TRBJ2-5
abundance: once

CDR3nt: TGCAGCGGGGGCTCGGCTATTGACGGGCAGTACTTC
CDR3aa: CSGGSAIDGQYF
v_gene: TRBV29-1
d_gene: .
j_gene: TRBJ2-7
abundance: once

CDR3nt: TGTGCCAGCTCAACCGGACAGGGTCGGAATGAGCAGTTCTTC
CDR3aa: CASSTGQGRNEQFF
v_gene: TRBV18
d_gene: TRBD1
j_gene: TRBJ2-1
abundance: .

CDR3nt: TGTGCCAGCAGCCGAATAGGGACTAGCGGGGGCTTCACAGATACGCAGTATTTT
CDR3aa: CASSRIGTSGGFTDTQYF
v_gene: TRBV4-2
d_gene: TRBD2
j_gene: TRBJ2-3
abundance: .

CDR3nt: TGTGCCAGCAGCTTAGGGGGGACAGGGAGAAAAGAGACCCAGTACTTC
CDR3aa: CASSLGGTGRKETQYF
v_gene: TRBV7-6
d_gene: TRBD1
j_gene: TRBJ2-5
abundance: .

CDR3nt: TGTGCCAGCAGCTTACGCCTGAGTCAAACAGATACGCAGTATTTT
CDR3aa: CASSLRLSQTDTQYF
v_gene: TRBV11-2
d_gene: .
j_gene: TRBJ2-3
abundance: .

CDR3nt: TGTGCCTGGAGAGGACAGGCATTCTACGAGCAGTACTTC
CDR3aa: CAWRGQAFYEQYF
v_gene: TRBV30
d_gene: TRBD1
j_gene: TRBJ2-7
abundance: once

CDR3nt: TGTGCCACCAGCAGAGAGGCAGCGAGCTCCTACGAGCAGTACTTC
CDR3aa: CATSREAASSYEQYF
v_gene: TRBV15
d_gene: .
j_gene: TRBJ2-7
abundance: .

CDR3nt: TGTGCCAGCAGCCCCATCAGGCTAGGCGGGAACAATGAGCAGTTCTTC
CDR3aa: CASSPIRLGGNNEQFF
v_gene: TRBV12-1
d_gene: .
j_gene: TRBJ2-1
abundance: .

CDR3nt: TGCGCCAGCAGCCGGTGGGGGGGCTACAATGAGCAGTTCTTC
CDR3aa: CASSRWGGYNEQFF
v_gene: TRBV4-3
d_gene: TRBD2
j_gene: TRBJ2-1
abundance: .

CDR3nt: TGTGCCAGCAGGCCCCGGGGGGGGGTTGATCAGCCCCAGCATTTT
CDR3aa: CASRPRGGVDQPQHF
v_gene: TRBV6-4
d_gene: .
j_gene: TRBJ1-5
abundance: .

CDR3nt: TGTGCCAGCAGCAGCACGAGCGGTTTGCCAGATACGCAGTATTTT
CDR3aa: CASSSTSGLPDTQYF
v_gene: TRBV28
d_gene: .
j_gene: TRBJ2-3
abundance: .

CDR3nt: TGTGCCAGCAGCCAGACTACGGGCCCCAGCACAGATACGCAGTATTTT
CDR3aa: CASSQTTGPSTDTQYF
v_gene: TRBV7-6
d_gene: .
j_gene: TRBJ2-3
abundance: .

CDR3nt: TGTGCCAGCAGCCCTGGGACTAGCCAAGAGACCCAGTACTTC
CDR3aa: CASSPGTSQETQYF
v_gene: TRBV9
d_gene: TRBD2
j_gene: TRBJ2-5
abundance: .

CDR3nt: TGTGCCAGCAGTCCCTCGGTAATTGAAGCTTTCTTT
CDR3aa: CASSPSVIEAFF
v_gene: TRBV28
d_gene: .
j_gene: TRBJ1-1
abundance: .

CDR3nt: TGTGCCAGCAGGGGGTTGGAGGGAGAGCAGTACTTC
CDR3aa: CASRGLEGEQYF
v_gene: TRBV7-9
d_gene: .
j_gene: TRBJ2-7
abundance: .

CDR3nt: TGCGCCAGCAGCCAAGATCTAGCGGGGGCCTACAATGAGCAGTTCTTC
CDR3aa: CASSQDLAGAYNEQFF
v_gene: TRBV4-3
d_gene: TRBD2
j_gene: TRBJ2-1
abundance: .

CDR3nt: TGTGCCAGCAGTGGAGCACGGGGGGTTTGGAACACTGAAGCTTTCTTT
CDR3aa: CASSGARGVWNTEAFF
v_gene: TRBV25-1
d_gene: .
j_gene: TRBJ1-1
abundance: .

CDR3nt: TGTGCCTGGAGTCCAGAGATCCTAGCGGGGGGGCTCCTCTACAATGAGCAGTTCTTC
CDR3aa: CAWSPEILAGGLLYNEQFF
v_gene: TRBV30
d_gene: TRBD2
j_gene: TRBJ2-1
abundance: .

CDR3nt: TGTGCCAGCAGCGGGGGGACAGAGTACGAGCAGTACTTC
CDR3aa: CASSGGTEYEQYF
v_gene: TRBV5-6
d_gene: .
j_gene: TRBJ2-7
abundance: .

CDR3nt: TGCGCCAGCAGCCAAGACGGGACAGGGGGTCAGCCCCAGCATTTT
CDR3aa: CASSQDGTGGQPQHF
v_gene: TRBV4-3
d_gene: TRBD1
j_gene: TRBJ1-5
abundance: .

CDR3nt: TGTGCCAGCAGCTCGAGACAGGGCAATCAGCCCCAGCATTTT
CDR3aa: CASSSRQGNQPQHF
v_gene: TRBV7-2
d_gene: .
j_gene: TRBJ1-5
abundance: .

CDR3nt: TGTGCCAGCTCACCACGCCTCCAGGACGAGCAGTACTTC
CDR3aa: CASSPRLQDEQYF
v_gene: TRBV18
d_gene: .
j_gene: TRBJ2-7
abundance: .

CDR3nt: TGTGCCAGCAGCTTAGCTAGCGGGAGAGGTTACGAGCAGTACTTC
CDR3aa: CASSLASGRGYEQYF
v_gene: TRBV11-2
d_gene: TRBD2
j_gene: TRBJ2-7
abundance: .

CDR3nt: TGTGCCAGTAGTATAGATCCCGGCACTGAAGCTTTCTTT
CDR3aa: CASSIDPGTEAFF
v_gene: TRBV19
d_gene: .
j_gene: TRBJ1-1
abundance: .

CDR3nt: TGCGCCAGCAGCCACACTTCGGCGGGAGGAACCGGGGAGCTGTTTTTT
CDR3aa: CASSHTSAGGTGELFF
v_gene: TRBV4-3
d_gene: TRBD2
j_gene: TRBJ2-2
abundance: .

CDR3nt: TGTGCCACCAGTAAAGAGATCCCGGACAGGTCACGGGTCAATGAGCAGTTCTTC
CDR3aa: CATSKEIPDRSRVNEQFF
v_gene: TRBV15
d_gene: TRBD1
j_gene: TRBJ2-1
abundance: .

CDR3nt: TGTGCCAGCAGTCCCCTAGCGGGAGGCCCCTACGAGCAGTACTTC
CDR3aa: CASSPLAGGPYEQYF
v_gene: TRBV6-6
d_gene: TRBD2
j_gene: TRBJ2-7
abundance: .

CDR3nt: TGTGCCAGCAGCTCTAGCTTAGGGGTGGAGACTAGCGGGATGGATACGCAGTATTTT
CDR3aa: CASSSSLGVETSGMDTQYF
v_gene: TRBV7-9
d_gene: TRBD2
j_gene: TRBJ2-3
abundance: .

CDR3nt: TGTGCCAGCAGTGTGGGGGGGTTCGGAAACACCATATATTTT
CDR3aa: CASSVGGFGNTIYF
v_gene: TRBV2
d_gene: .
j_gene: TRBJ1-3
abundance: .

CDR3nt: TGTGCCAGCAGTTCCGGGACTAGTGACCTTTACAATGAGCAGTTCTTC
CDR3aa: CASSSGTSDLYNEQFF
v_gene: TRBV6-5
d_gene: TRBD2
j_gene: TRBJ2-1
abundance: .

CDR3nt: TGCGCCAGCAGCCAAGGATCCGAGACTAGCTCCTACGAGCAGTACTTC
CDR3aa: CASSQGSETSSYEQYF
v_gene: TRBV4-3
d_gene: .
j_gene: TRBJ2-7
abundance: .

CDR3nt: TGTGCCAGCAGCCCTTTAGCTACCCCGAGCTCCTACGAGCAGTACTTC
CDR3aa: CASSPLATPSSYEQYF
v_gene: TRBV14
d_gene: .
j_gene: TRBJ2-7
abundance: .

CDR3nt: TGTGCCACCAGCAGTGGACCTAGCGCAACCACAGATACGCAGTATTTT
CDR3aa: CATSSGPSATTDTQYF
v_gene: TRBV15
d_gene: .
j_gene: TRBJ2-3
abundance: few

CDR3nt: TGTGCCAGCAGCCAACTCCGGACAGGGACTAATGAAAAACTGTTTTTT
CDR3aa: CASSQLRTGTNEKLFF
v_gene: TRBV4-2
d_gene: TRBD1
j_gene: TRBJ1-4
abundance: .

CDR3nt: TGTGCCAGCAGTGATTGGCTAGCGGGACAGTACTTC
CDR3aa: CASSDWLAGQYF
v_gene: TRBV2
d_gene: TRBD2
j_gene: TRBJ2-7
abundance: .

CDR3nt: TGTGCCAGCAGCCACCGAGGCGGCCCAGATACGCAGTATTTT
CDR3aa: CASSHRGGPDTQYF
v_gene: TRBV14
d_gene: .
j_gene: TRBJ2-3
abundance: .

CDR3nt: TGTGCCAGCAGCCGACAGGGGGCGGGCTATGGCTACACCTTC
CDR3aa: CASSRQGAGYGYTF
v_gene: TRBV28
d_gene: TRBD1
j_gene: TRBJ1-2
abundance: .

CDR3nt: .
CDR3aa: CASRAGWAVGSNTIYF
v_gene: TRBV12-2
d_gene: .
j_gene: TRBJ1-3
abundance: .

CDR3nt: TGTGCCAGCAGTTTATCGGGACAGGAATACGAGCAGTACTTC
CDR3aa: CASSLSGQEYEQYF
v_gene: TRBV27
d_gene: TRBD1
j_gene: TRBJ2-7
abundance: .

CDR3nt: TGCGCCAGCAGCCAAGAAAACATAAACTATGGCTACACCTTC
CDR3aa: CASSQENINYGYTF
v_gene: TRBV4-1
d_gene: .
j_gene: TRBJ1-2
abundance: .

CDR3nt: TGCAGCGTCCCCGGGACAGGAGCCATGAACACTGAAGCTTTCTTT
CDR3aa: CSVPGTGAMNTEAFF
v_gene: TRBV29-1
d_gene: TRBD1
j_gene: TRBJ1-1
abundance: .

CDR3nt: TGCGCCAGCAGCCAAGAATCGGGTAGCGATCAGCCCCAGCATTTT
CDR3aa: CASSQESGSDQPQHF
v_gene: TRBV4-3
d_gene: .
j_gene: TRBJ1-5
abundance: .

CDR3nt: TGTGCCAGCAGTTTAAGGAGGGTCATGACTGAAGCTTTCTTT
CDR3aa: CASSLRRVMTEAFF
v_gene: TRBV27
d_gene: .
j_gene: TRBJ1-1
abundance: .

CDR3nt: TGTGCCAGCAGCGAGGACTCTCCACAGCAGTTCTTC
CDR3aa: CASSEDSPQQFF
v_gene: TRBV5-4
d_gene: .
j_gene: TRBJ2-1
abundance: .

CDR3nt: TGCGCCAGCAGCCAAAGATCGGCGCAGGGGGATGAAAAACTGTTTTTT
CDR3aa: CASSQRSAQGDEKLFF
v_gene: TRBV4-1
d_gene: TRBD1
j_gene: TRBJ1-4
abundance: .

CDR3nt: TGCGCCAGCAGCTTGTCACCAGGGGGAGACTATGGCTACACCTTC
CDR3aa: CASSLSPGGDYGYTF
v_gene: TRBV5-1
d_gene: TRBD1
j_gene: TRBJ1-2
abundance: .

CDR3nt: TGTGCCAGCTCACCCCGATCCGCAGGGTACACAGATACGCAGTATTTT
CDR3aa: CASSPRSAGYTDTQYF
v_gene: TRBV18
d_gene: .
j_gene: TRBJ2-3
abundance: .